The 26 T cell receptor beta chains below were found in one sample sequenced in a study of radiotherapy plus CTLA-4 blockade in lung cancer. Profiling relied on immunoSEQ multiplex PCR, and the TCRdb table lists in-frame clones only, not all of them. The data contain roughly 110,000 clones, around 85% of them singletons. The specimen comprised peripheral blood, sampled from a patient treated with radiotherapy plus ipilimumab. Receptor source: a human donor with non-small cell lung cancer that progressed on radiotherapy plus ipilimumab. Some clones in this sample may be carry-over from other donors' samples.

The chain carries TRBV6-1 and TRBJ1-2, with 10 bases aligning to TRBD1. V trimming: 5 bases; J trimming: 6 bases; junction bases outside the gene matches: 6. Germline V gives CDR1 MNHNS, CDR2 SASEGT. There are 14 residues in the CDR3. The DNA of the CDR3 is TGTGCCAGCAGTTTCGCCGGGACAGGGGATGGCTACACCTTC. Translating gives CASSFAGTGDGYTF.

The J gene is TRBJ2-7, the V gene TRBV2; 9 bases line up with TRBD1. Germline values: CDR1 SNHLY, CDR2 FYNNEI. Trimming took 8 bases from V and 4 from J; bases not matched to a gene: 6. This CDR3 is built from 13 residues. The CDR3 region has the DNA TGTGCCAGCGGAACCGGGACAGGGTACGAGCAGTACTTC. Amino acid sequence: CASGTGTGYEQYF.

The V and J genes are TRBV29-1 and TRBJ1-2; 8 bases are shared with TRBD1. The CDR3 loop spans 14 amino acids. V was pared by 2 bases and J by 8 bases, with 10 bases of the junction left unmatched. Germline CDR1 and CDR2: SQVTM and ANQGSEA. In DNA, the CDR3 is TGCAGCGTTGAAATGAGGGGACAGGCTGAGGGCTACACCTTC. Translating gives CSVEMRGQAEGYTF.

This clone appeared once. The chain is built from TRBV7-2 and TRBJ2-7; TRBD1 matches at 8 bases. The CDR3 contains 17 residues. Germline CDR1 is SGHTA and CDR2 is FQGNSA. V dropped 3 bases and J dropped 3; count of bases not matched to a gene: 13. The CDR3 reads CASSFVHQPGGSYEQYF. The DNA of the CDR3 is TGTGCCAGCAGCTTCGTCCACCAGCCAGGGGGCAGCTACGAGCAGTACTTC.

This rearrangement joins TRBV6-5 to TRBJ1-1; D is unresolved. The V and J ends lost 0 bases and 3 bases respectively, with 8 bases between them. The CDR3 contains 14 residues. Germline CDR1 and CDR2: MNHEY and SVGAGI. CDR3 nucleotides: TGTGCCAGCAGTTACTCGATAGGTTACACTGAAGCTTTCTTT. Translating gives CASSYSIGYTEAFF.

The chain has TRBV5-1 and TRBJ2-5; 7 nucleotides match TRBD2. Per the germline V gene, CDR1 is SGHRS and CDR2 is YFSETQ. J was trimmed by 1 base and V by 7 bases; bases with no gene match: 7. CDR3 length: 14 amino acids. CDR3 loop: CASCRGTIQETQYF. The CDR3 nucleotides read TGCGCCAGCTGCCGGGGGACTATCCAAGAGACCCAGTACTTC.

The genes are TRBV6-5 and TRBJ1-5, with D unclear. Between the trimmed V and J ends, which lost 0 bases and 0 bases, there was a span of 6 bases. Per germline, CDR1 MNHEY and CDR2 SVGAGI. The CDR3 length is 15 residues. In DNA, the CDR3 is TGTGCCAGCAGTTACTCCGGCGGTAGCAATCAGCCCCAGCATTTT. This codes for CASSYSGGSNQPQHF.

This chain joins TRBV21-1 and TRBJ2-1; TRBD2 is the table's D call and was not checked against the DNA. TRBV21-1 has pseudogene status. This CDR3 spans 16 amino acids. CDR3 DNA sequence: TGTGCCAGCAGCCTGCAGGGGAGCGGGGTAAGGTATGAGCAGTTCTTC. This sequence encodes CASSLQGSGVRYEQFF.

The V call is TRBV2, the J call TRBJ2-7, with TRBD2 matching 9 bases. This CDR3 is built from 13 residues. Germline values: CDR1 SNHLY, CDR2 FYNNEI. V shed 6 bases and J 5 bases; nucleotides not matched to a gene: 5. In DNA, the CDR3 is TGTGCCAGCAGACCCCTAGCGGGGCACGAGCAGTACTTC. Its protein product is CASRPLAGHEQYF.

CDR3 loop: CASSLLTSGAYNEQFF. CDR3 sequence (DNA): TGTGCCAGCAGCCTATTGACTAGCGGGGCGTACAATGAGCAGTTCTTC. The chain recombines TRBV7-2 with TRBJ2-1; TRBD2 aligns across 11 bases. Germline lookup yields CDR1 SGHTA and CDR2 FQGNSA. Trimming removed 5 bases from V and 4 bases from J; junction bases left unmatched: 7. The CDR3 is 16 amino acids.

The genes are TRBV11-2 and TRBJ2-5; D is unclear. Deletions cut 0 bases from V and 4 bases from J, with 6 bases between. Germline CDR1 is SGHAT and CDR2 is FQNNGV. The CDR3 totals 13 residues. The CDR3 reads CASSLDPGETQYF. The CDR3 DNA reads TGTGCCAGCAGCTTAGACCCGGGAGAGACCCAGTACTTC. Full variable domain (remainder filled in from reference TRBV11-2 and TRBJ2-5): EAGVAQSPRYKIIEKRQSVAFWCNPISGHATLYWYQQILGQGPKLLIQFQNNGVVDDSQLPKDRFSAERLKGVDSTLKIQPAKLEDSAVYLCASSLDPGETQYFGPGTRLLVL.

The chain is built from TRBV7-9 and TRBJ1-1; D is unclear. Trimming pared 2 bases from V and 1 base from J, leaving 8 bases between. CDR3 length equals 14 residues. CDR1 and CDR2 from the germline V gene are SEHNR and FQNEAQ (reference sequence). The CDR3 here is CASSLRPANTEAFF. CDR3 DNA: TGTGCCAGCAGCTTACGGCCTGCGAACACTGAAGCTTTCTTT.

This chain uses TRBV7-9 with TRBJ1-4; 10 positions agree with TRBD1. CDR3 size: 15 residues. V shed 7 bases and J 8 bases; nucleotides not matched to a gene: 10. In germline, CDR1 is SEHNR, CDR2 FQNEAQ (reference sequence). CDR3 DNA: TGTGCCAGCACCTTGGGGACAGGGGCTAGCGAAAAACTGTTTTTT. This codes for CASTLGTGASEKLFF.

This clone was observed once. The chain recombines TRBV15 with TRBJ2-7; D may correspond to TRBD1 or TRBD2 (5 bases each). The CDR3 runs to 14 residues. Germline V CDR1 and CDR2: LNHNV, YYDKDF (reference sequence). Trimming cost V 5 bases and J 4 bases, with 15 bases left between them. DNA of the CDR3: TGTGCCACCAGCGGGGGACCCGAGCGGTACGAGCAGTACTTC. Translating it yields CATSGGPERYEQYF.

As DNA, the CDR3 is TGTGCCAGCTCCGACCCTAATGAAAAACTGTTTTTT. It is translated as CASSDPNEKLFF. The chain has TRBV28 and TRBJ1-4; the D is unclear. Germline V gene data show CDR1 as MDHEN and CDR2 as SYDVKM. CDR3 length: 12 amino acids. The V end lost 8 bases, the J end lost 3 bases, and 7 bases lay between the germline ends.

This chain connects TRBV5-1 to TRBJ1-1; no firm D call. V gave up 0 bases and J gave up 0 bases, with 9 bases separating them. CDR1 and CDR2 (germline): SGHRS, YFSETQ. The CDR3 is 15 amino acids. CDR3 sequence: CASSLGLVLNTEAFF. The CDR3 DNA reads TGCGCCAGCAGCTTGGGTCTCGTCTTGAACACTGAAGCTTTCTTT.

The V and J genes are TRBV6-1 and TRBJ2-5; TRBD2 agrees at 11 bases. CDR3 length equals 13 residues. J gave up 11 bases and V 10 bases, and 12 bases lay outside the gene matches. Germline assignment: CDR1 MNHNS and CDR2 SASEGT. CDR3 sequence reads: CATRLAGGPVQYF. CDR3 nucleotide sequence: TGTGCCACCCGATTAGCGGGGGGGCCGGTTCAGTACTTC.

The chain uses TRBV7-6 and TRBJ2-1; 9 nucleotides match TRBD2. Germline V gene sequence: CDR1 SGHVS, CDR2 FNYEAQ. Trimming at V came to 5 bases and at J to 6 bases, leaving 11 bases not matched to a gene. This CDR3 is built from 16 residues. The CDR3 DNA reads TGTGCCAGCAGCCCGCGTCTTAGCGGGAGCTTCAATGAGCAGTTCTTC. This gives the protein CASSPRLSGSFNEQFF.

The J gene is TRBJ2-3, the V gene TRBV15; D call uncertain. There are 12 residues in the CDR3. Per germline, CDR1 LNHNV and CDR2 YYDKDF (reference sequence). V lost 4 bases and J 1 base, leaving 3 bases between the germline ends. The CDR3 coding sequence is TGTGCCACCAGCACCGGCACAGATACGCAGTATTTT. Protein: CATSTGTDTQYF.

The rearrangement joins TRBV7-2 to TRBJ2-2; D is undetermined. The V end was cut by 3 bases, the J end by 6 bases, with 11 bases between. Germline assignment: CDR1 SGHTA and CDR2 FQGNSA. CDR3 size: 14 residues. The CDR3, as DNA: TGTGCCAGCAGCTTCAACTCACGTGCCGGGGAGCTGTTTTTT. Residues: CASSFNSRAGELFF.

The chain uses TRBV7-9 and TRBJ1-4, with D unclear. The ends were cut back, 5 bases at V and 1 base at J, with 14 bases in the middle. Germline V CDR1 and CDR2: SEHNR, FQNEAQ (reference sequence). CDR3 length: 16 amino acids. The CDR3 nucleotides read TGTGCCAGCAGCGATCAAAGCGGGTTAACTAATGAAAAACTGTTTTTT. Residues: CASSDQSGLTNEKLFF.

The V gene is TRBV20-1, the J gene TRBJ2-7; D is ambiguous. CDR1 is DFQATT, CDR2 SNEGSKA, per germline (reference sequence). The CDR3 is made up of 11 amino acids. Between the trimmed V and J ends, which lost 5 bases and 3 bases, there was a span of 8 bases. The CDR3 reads CSALKVYEQYF. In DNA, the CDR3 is TGCAGTGCTCTCAAGGTCTACGAGCAGTACTTC.

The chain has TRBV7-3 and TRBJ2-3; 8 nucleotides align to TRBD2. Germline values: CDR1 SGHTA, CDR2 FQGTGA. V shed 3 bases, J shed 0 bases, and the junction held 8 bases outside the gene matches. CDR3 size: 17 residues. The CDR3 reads CASSLNAAGASTDTQYF. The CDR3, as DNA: TGTGCCAGCAGCTTGAATGCAGCGGGGGCTAGCACAGATACGCAGTATTTT.

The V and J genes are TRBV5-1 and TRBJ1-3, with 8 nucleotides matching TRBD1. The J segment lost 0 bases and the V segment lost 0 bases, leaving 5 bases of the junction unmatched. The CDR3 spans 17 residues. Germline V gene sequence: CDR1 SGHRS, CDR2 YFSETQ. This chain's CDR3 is CASSLDGQGLSGNTIYF. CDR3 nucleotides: TGCGCCAGCAGCTTGGATGGACAGGGCCTCTCTGGAAACACCATATATTTT. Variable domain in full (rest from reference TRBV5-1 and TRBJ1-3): KAGVTQTPRYLIKTRGQQVTLSCSPISGHRSVSWYQQTPGQGLQFLFEYFSETQRNKGNFPGRFSGRQFSNSRSEMNVSTLELGDSALYLCASSLDGQGLSGNTIYFGEGSWLTVV.

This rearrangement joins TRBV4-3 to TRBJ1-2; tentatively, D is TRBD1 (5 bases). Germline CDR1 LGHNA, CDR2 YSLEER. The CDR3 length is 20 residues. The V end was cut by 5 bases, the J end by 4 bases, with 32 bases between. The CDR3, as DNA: TGCGCCAGCAGCGAAATCTTTCCTGAATTCTCAGGGTATAGGTCCTATGGCTACACCTTC. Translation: CASSEIFPEFSGYRSYGYTF.

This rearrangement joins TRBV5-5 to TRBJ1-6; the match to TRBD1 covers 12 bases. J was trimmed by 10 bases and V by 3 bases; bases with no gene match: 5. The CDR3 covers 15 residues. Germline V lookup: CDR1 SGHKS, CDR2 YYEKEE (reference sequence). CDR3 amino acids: CASSWDRGPESPLHF. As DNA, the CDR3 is TGTGCCAGCAGCTGGGACAGGGGGCCAGAGTCACCCCTCCACTTT. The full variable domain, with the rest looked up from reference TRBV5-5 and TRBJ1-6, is DAGVTQSPTHLIKTRGQQVTLRCSPISGHKSVSWYQQVLGQGPQFIFQYYEKEERGRGNFPDRFSARQFPNYSSELNVNALLLGDSALYLCASSWDRGPESPLHFGNGTRLTVT.